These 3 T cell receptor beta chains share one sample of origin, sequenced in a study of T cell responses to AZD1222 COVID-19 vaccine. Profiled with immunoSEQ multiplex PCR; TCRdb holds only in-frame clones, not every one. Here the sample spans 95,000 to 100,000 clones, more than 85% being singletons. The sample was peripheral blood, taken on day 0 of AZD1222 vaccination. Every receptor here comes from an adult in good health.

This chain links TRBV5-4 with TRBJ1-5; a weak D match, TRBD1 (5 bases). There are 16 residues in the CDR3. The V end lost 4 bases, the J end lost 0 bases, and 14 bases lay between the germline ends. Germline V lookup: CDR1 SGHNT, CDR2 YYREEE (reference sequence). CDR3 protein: CASSLSGGGSNQPQHF. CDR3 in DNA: TGTGCCAGCAGCCTTTCTGGTGGGGGTAGCAATCAGCCCCAGCATTTT.

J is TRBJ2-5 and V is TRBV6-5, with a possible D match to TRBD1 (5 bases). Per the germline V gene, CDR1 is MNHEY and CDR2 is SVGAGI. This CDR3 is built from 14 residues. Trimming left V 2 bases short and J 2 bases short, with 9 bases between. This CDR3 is CASSYGAGQETQYF. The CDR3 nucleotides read TGTGCCAGCAGTTACGGGGCTGGACAAGAGACCCAGTACTTC.

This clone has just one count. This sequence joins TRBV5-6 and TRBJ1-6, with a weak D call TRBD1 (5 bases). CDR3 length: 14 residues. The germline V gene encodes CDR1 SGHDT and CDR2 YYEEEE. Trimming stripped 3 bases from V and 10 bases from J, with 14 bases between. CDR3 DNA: TGTGCCAGCAGCTCCCCGGGGGTTGAGTCACCCCTCCACTTT. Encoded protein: CASSSPGVESPLHF.